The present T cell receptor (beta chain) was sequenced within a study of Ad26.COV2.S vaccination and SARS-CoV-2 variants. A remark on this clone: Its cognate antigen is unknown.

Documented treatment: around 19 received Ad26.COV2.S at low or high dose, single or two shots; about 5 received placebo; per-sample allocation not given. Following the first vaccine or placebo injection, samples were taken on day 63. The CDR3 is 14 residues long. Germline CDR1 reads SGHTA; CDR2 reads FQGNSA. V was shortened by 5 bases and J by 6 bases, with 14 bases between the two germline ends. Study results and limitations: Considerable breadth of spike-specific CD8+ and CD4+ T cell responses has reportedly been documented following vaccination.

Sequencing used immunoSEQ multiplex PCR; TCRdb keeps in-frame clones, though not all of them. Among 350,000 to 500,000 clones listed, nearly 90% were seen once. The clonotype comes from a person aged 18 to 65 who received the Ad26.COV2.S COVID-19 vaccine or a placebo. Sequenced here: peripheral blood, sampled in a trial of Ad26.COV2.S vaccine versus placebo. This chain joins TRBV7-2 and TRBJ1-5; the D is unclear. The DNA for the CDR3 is TGTGCCAGCAGCCAGAAGGGTTCAGGTCAGCCCCAGCATTTT. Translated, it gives CASSQKGSGQPQHF.